This passage covers 18 T cell receptor beta chains from one sample sequenced in a study of CD8 T cells in Susac syndrome. Reverse transcription of about 0.45 to 1 ug RNA was carried out with random hexamers. TCRdb called the immunoSEQ multiplex PCR reads again in MiXCR, with one record for every CDR3 protein. Altogether 150,000 or so distinct CDR3 sequences are present, about 95% being singletons, with the ten largest covering approximately 0.15%. Sequencing was performed on CD8+ T cells from PBMCs. These receptors came from a human donor with multiple sclerosis.

This sequence joins TRBV9 and TRBJ1-5; D is ambiguous. Germline values: CDR1 SGDLS, CDR2 YYNGEE. This CDR3 has 18 residues. V was clipped by 0 bases and J by 1 base, with 17 bases between them. CDR3 residues: CASSVGPTGMGSNQPQHF. The CDR3 DNA sequence: TGTGCCAGCAGCGTAGGACCCACGGGGATGGGGAGCAATCAGCCCCAGCATTTT.

V gene TRBV25-1 combines with J gene TRBJ1-2; unclear D gene. V lost 3 bases, J lost 8 bases, and 7 bases lay in between. CDR3 length: 11 residues. Germline loops: CDR1 MGHDK, CDR2 SYGVNS. CDR3 sequence (DNA): TGTGCCAGCAGTGAGGGGTGGGGCTACACCTTC. This translates into CASSEGWGYTF.

V and J are TRBV13 and TRBJ2-3, with 10 bases identical to TRBD1. Germline lookup yields CDR1 PRHDT and CDR2 FYEKMQ (reference sequence). Trimming cost V 6 bases and J 2 bases; bases outside gene matches: 5. The CDR3 totals 15 residues. This CDR3 is CASRKTGGITDTQYF. The CDR3 bases are TGTGCCAGCAGGAAGACAGGGGGCATCACAGATACGCAGTATTTT.

The genes are TRBV7-9 and TRBJ2-1; 10 bases map to TRBD1. The CDR3 has 16 amino acids. Per the germline V gene, CDR1 is SEHNR and CDR2 is FQNEAQ (reference sequence). V lost 4 bases and J lost 5; bases outside the gene matches: 8. CDR3 nucleotide sequence: TGTGCCAGCAGCTCCGGTGGGGACAGGGGTCACAATGAGCAGTTCTTC. Protein: CASSSGGDRGHNEQFF.

CDR3 sequence (DNA): TGCGCCAGCAGTGCCCGGGACAGGGGGGGAGGACACACAGATACGCAGTATTTT. It is translated as CASSARDRGGGHTDTQYF. The rearrangement uses TRBV23-1 and TRBJ2-3; 11 bases line up with TRBD1. TRBV23-1 is noted as an ORF with a role that remains uncertain. With 5 bases clipped from V and 2 bases from J, the junction kept 12 bases outside the gene matches. The CDR3 runs 18 residues.

CDR3 loop: CASSPPGLRTDTQYF. The CDR3 nucleotides are TGTGCCAGCAGCCCACCGGGACTACGCACAGATACGCAGTATTTT. This sequence joins TRBV12-3 or TRBV12-4 and TRBJ2-3, with 7 bases fitting TRBD2. V dropped 6 bases and J dropped 1; count of bases not matched to a gene: 7. The CDR3 has 15 amino acids.

The genes are TRBV15 and TRBJ1-1, with unresolved D. V lost 8 bases to trimming and J lost 4 bases, with 20 bases between them. CDR3 length equals 15 residues. Germline lookup yields CDR1 LNHNV and CDR2 YYDKDF (reference sequence). CDR3 DNA sequence: TGTGCCACCGGTTACTCTAAGGGTCGGGGCACTGAAGCTTTCTTT. Translating it yields CATGYSKGRGTEAFF.

The chain joins TRBV27 to TRBJ2-7; no clear D. There are 14 residues in the CDR3. V lost 2 bases, J lost 0 bases, and 8 bases lay in between. The germline V gene has CDR1 MNHEY and CDR2 SMNVEV (reference sequence). This chain's CDR3 is CASSLDRSSYEQYV. The CDR3 DNA reads as TGTGCCAGCAGTTTAGACCGTAGCTCCTACGAGCAGTACGTC.

This rearrangement joins TRBV7-6 to TRBJ2-1; possibly TRBD2 for D (5 bases). Deletions cut 5 bases from V and 2 bases from J, with 16 bases between. Germline V lookup: CDR1 SGHVS, CDR2 FNYEAQ. CDR3 size: 16 residues. The CDR3 here is CASSPREGWAYNEQFF. The CDR3 DNA reads as TGTGCCAGCAGCCCAAGAGAGGGATGGGCCTACAATGAGCAGTTCTTC.

The V call is TRBV5-6, the J call TRBJ2-3; TRBD2 matches 11 bases. The CDR3 consists of 14 residues. Germline V CDR1 and CDR2: SGHDT, YYEEEE. The V and J ends lost 3 bases and 10 bases, in that order; junction bases with no gene match: 7. The DNA of the CDR3 is TGTGCCAGCAGCTGGGGGACTAGCGGCGGGGCGCAGTATTTT. Its translation is CASSWGTSGGAQYF.

The rearrangement uses TRBV6-1 and TRBJ2-3; 10 nucleotides agree with TRBD1. The CDR3 contains 16 residues. After removal of 7 bases from V and 1 base from J, the junction contained 8 bases not matched to a gene. Germline CDR1 is MNHNS and CDR2 is SASEGT. The CDR3 is CASTQRGTGGTDTQYF. In DNA form, the CDR3 reads TGTGCCAGCACCCAAAGGGGGACAGGGGGCACAGATACGCAGTATTTT.

This chain connects TRBV12-3 or TRBV12-4 to TRBJ1-2; D is unclear. The CDR3 length is 13 residues. V was trimmed by 3 bases and J by 4 bases, leaving 9 bases between them. For the CDR3, the DNA is TGTGCCAGCAGTTTTGGCAGGTCCTATGGCTACACCTTC. Protein product: CASSFGRSYGYTF.

In its sample, this clonotype was seen once. The rearrangement uses TRBV30 and TRBJ2-2, with 8 bases that match TRBD1. CDR1 and CDR2 from the germline V gene are GTSNPN and SVGIG (reference sequence). V shed 3 bases and J 3 bases; nucleotides not matched to a gene: 12. The CDR3 spans 17 residues. The CDR3 nucleotides read TGTGCCTGGAGGGAACCTGGACAGGGCGTGGACACCGGGGAGCTGTTTTTT. Amino acid sequence: CAWREPGQGVDTGELFF.

This chain joins TRBV9 and TRBJ2-1, with TRBD2 identical over 8 bases. After removal of 3 bases from V and 5 bases from J, the junction contained 10 bases not matched to a gene. There are 16 residues in the CDR3. Germline CDR1 SGDLS, CDR2 YYNGEE. CDR3 bases: TGTGCCAGCAGCGAAGGGGCTGGCGGGGGGCACAATGAGCAGTTCTTC. It translates to CASSEGAGGGHNEQFF.

The chain links TRBV6-1 to TRBJ2-1; D is ambiguous. Trimming stripped 10 bases from V and 6 bases from J, with 7 bases between. The CDR3 runs to 10 residues. The germline CDR1 and CDR2 sequences are MNHNS and SASEGT. This chain's CDR3 is CAILPNEQFF. The CDR3, as DNA: TGTGCCATCCTCCCCAATGAGCAGTTCTTC.

This chain joins TRBV2 and TRBJ1-1; D is uncertain. This CDR3 has 14 residues. Trimming left V 2 bases short and J 1 base short, with 8 bases between. Germline CDR1 is SNHLY and CDR2 is FYNNEI. CDR3 residues: CASSEKGGNTEAFF. The CDR3 nucleotides read TGTGCCAGCAGTGAAAAGGGTGGGAACACTGAAGCTTTCTTT.

This chain links TRBV9 with TRBJ2-2; 10 bases map to TRBD2. The J segment lost 4 bases and the V segment lost 5 bases, leaving 2 bases of the junction unmatched. This CDR3 region has 14 residues. Germline V gene data show CDR1 as SGDLS and CDR2 as YYNGEE. The CDR3 DNA sequence: TGTGCCAGCAGTAGCGGGGGGAGCACCGGGGAGCTGTTTTTT. Residues: CASSSGGSTGELFF.

This chain connects TRBV4-1 to TRBJ2-3; D unclear. This CDR3 is built from 15 residues. The V end lost 2 bases, the J end lost 3 bases, and 12 bases lay between the germline ends. Germline V lookup: CDR1 MGHRA, CDR2 YSYEKL. This CDR3 reads CASSQSSLRTDTQYF. CDR3 nucleotide sequence: TGCGCCAGCAGCCAAAGTTCGTTAAGGACAGATACGCAGTATTTT.